Listed below are T cell receptor beta chains from one sample, sequenced in a study of neurological immune-mediated disorders. TCRdb analysed the 5' RACE reads with MiXCR anew, one entry per CDR3 protein. There are 77,000 or so distinct CDR3 sequences in the sample; roughly 9.5% occur only once, and 1.5% to 2% lies in the top ten. The sequenced sample consisted of PBMCs. Receptors were obtained from a man in his forties or fifties in good health. Both conserved end residues are part of each CDR3.

V | CDR3
TRBV5-1 | CASSLSGRDQPQHF
TRBV7-2 | CASSGTRGTQYF
TRBV2 | CASSRGSTNEKLFF
TRBV25-1 | CASSELGQGPHEQYF
TRBV7-2 | CASSSEQGSLTEAFF
TRBV10-3 | CAISESGGLGVEQYF
TRBV10-3 | CAISGDRNQPQHF
TRBV20-1 | CSARDIGRGKETQYF
TRBV7-2 | CASSYRADTQYF
TRBV5-4 | CASSLLTSFASTDTQYF
TRBV29-1 | CSVGTSGGPGTGELFF